The source of this TCR beta chain is a study of T cell repertoires in cytomegalovirus infection. Study information: Based on public TCR beta signatures, there were indications of CMV infection and of a matching HLA type. Whole-study results and caveats: Clonotype analysis showed dominance of the ex vivo response by HLA-C-restricted CMV-specific TCR beta clonotypes. Using cumulative public TCR beta family frequency, the authors identified those who carried CMV together with the relevant HLA.

This clonotype came up many times. Its antigen remains unknown. MiXCR, applied by TCRdb to the reads, yields one record per CDR3 protein. Among more than 500,000 distinct CDR3 sequences, 15% to 20% were seen once, and the ten largest hold 24%. V was clipped by 3 bases and J by 3 bases; unmatched bases: 4. Germline V gene sequence: CDR1 SGHTA, CDR2 FQGTGA. The CDR3 loop spans 14 amino acids. V gene TRBV7-3 combines with J gene TRBJ1-2, with 7 bases fitting TRBD1. The receptor was derived from a human donor in good health (CMV status not recorded). Some clones in this sample may be carry-over from other donors' samples. Sequencing was done on a sample of CD8+ T cells from PBMCs. CDR3 region: CASSLTTGDYGYTF. The CDR3 nucleotides read TGTGCCAGCAGCTTGACCACAGGGGACTATGGCTACACCTTC.